This T cell receptor beta chain was captured in a study of radiation and T cells in renal cell carcinoma. Time point indicated: blood 2 weeks post-SBRT. As to treatment: 15 Gy SBRT to primary tumor, nephrectomy 4 weeks later. The junction had 8 bases not matched to a gene; V was cut back by 2 bases and J by 6 bases. This CDR3 is built from 15 residues. Germline V lookup: CDR1 SGHRS, CDR2 YFSETQ. Only in-frame clones appear in the TCRdb table, and some are missing; sequencing was by immunoSEQ multiplex PCR. This table holds roughly 140,000 clones, 87% found once. The chain uses TRBV5-1 and TRBJ1-1; 9 bases are shared with TRBD1. The source material was blood, sampled from a patient whose treatment included radiotherapy and nephrectomy. The TCR was taken from a woman aged 45-59 years with renal cell carcinoma. The CDR3, as DNA: TGCGCCAGCAGCTTCGGGGACAGGGAGGTCCCTGAAGCTTTCTTT. Protein product: CASSFGDREVPEAFF.